This entry describes one T cell receptor beta chain. Antigen unknown. Looked up from germline, CDR1 is MGHDK and CDR2 is SYGVNS. Trimming cost V 6 bases and J 2 bases, with 5 bases left between them. There are 12 residues in the CDR3. The method was immunoSEQ multiplex PCR; TCRdb's version includes in-frame clones alone and lacks a portion of them. Of 150,000 to 200,000 clones detected, roughly nine tenths appear once; the ten largest clones hold approximately 2.9%. These data come from a study of cytomegalovirus exposure and HLA in healthy donors. Looking at the study overall: The roughly 670 first-cohort repertoires and the 95 to 150 validation repertoires shared the same platform, a later analysis reported. Study-wide results and caveats: Among TCR sequences, most were rare, though some public TCRs appeared in many donors.

The gene calls are TRBV25-1 and TRBJ1-5, with a weak D call TRBD1 (5 bases). The clonotype was recovered from a young woman in good health and CMV-seropositive. The sequenced sample was PBMCs. CDR3 in amino acids: CASSRGNQPQHF. The CDR3, as DNA: TGTGCCAGCAGCAGGGGCAATCAGCCCCAGCATTTT.